The clone carrying this T cell receptor (beta chain) appeared many times. Its target is unknown. Germline CDR1 is MNHEY and CDR2 is SMNVEV (reference sequence). The J segment lost 3 bases and the V segment lost 5 bases, leaving 9 bases of the junction unmatched. The CDR3 loop spans 15 amino acids. The data stem from a study of naive and memory T cell subsets. Regarding the study as a whole: A few larger clonotypes appeared in naive repertoires, especially CD8, possibly memory cells re-expressing CD45RA.

The beta constant-region primer was an equimolar mix of two oligonucleotides covering TRBC1 and TRBC2. Nested alpha and beta constant-region primers with the SP2 primer drove four PCR rounds on ligated cDNA. A 12-nucleotide UMI and the SP2 primer were added to the cDNA 3' end by oligonucleotide ligation. TCRdb independently ran MiXCR on the UMI-ligation and nested PCR reads; one entry per CDR3 protein. This repertoire shows approximately 80,000 distinct CDR3 sequences, 8% to 9.5% found once; its top ten account for less than 1.5%. The TCR sequence derives from a human donor in good health. Sequencing input: naive CD8+ T cells from blood. The chain recombines TRBV27 with TRBJ2-7, with TRBD1 identical over 8 bases. CDR3 in amino acids: CASSLRGTGHYEQYF. The CDR3 nucleotides are TGTGCCAGCAGTCTCCGCGGGACAGGCCACTACGAGCAGTACTTC.